Presented here are 7 T cell receptor beta chains from one specimen sequenced in a study of T cells in Graves' hyperthyroidism and ophthalmopathy. There were TCR beta CDR3 regions amplified from RNA transcripts. Initially, a first-round RT-PCR of the TCR CDR3 employed the HTBI primer set. Each CDR3 protein gets one entry after TCRdb re-called the multiplex PCR reads with MiXCR. This table has roughly 520,000 distinct CDR3 sequences, around 22% appearing once. Material for sequencing was blood. The receptors shown here come from a woman aged 25 to 45 with Graves' ophthalmopathy.

The chain combines TRBV10-3 with TRBJ2-5; D not certain. From germline, CDR1 is ENHRY and CDR2 SYGVKD. Deletions cut 0 bases from V and 4 bases from J, with 15 bases between. The CDR3 runs to 16 residues. The CDR3 region has the DNA TGTGCCATCAGTGAGTCATTGGTGACGCGGATAGAGACCCAGTACTTC. It is translated as CAISESLVTRIETQYF.

This clonotype came up many times. The chain recombines TRBV10-2 with TRBJ2-7; 9 bases are shared with TRBD1. This CDR3 has 14 residues. The germline V gene has CDR1 WSHSY and CDR2 SAAADI. After removal of 3 bases from V and 3 bases from J, the junction contained 3 bases not matched to a gene. The CDR3 reads CASSEGTGIYEQYF. For the CDR3, the DNA is TGCGCCAGCAGTGAAGGGACAGGGATCTACGAGCAGTACTTC.

Concerning this clonotype: The missing conserved phenylalanine or tryptophan at the end of this CDR3 makes a read error likely. This sequence joins TRBV20-1 and TRBJ1-5, with D unresolved. Trimming took off 3 bases at V and 8 bases at J, with 8 bases between the two ends. CDR3 length: 11 residues. Per the germline V gene, CDR1 is DFQATT and CDR2 is SNEGSKA (reference sequence). The CDR3 protein is CSASVGEPQHL. DNA for the CDR3: TGCAGTGCTAGTGTTGGTGAGCCCCAGCATCTT.

A word on this clonotype: This may arise from a read error, as a much more abundant clone is one base away. The J gene is TRBJ2-5, the V gene TRBV5-1, with D tentatively TRBD2 (6 bases). The CDR3 runs to 13 residues. V lost 1 base and J lost 9, with 13 bases in between. Germline V gene lookup returns CDR1 SGHRS and CDR2 YFSETQ. Here the CDR3 reads CASSLIWWEAQYF. The CDR3 coding sequence is TGCGCCAGCAGCTTGATTTGGTGGGAGGCCCAGTACTTC.

As to this clonotype: A much larger clone lies a single base off, so this may be a read error. The conserved phenylalanine or tryptophan normally closing the CDR3 is absent here, so this likely arose from a read error. V and J are TRBV5-8 and TRBJ1-2; D remains ambiguous. Trimming shortened V by 4 bases and J by 4 bases, and 11 bases separated the two germline ends. Germline V gene data show CDR1 as SGHTS and CDR2 as YDEGEE. CDR3 size: 13 residues. The CDR3 DNA reads TGTGCCAGCAGCCGCCTGTGGGGCTATGGCTACACCCTC. It yields the protein CASSRLWGYGYTL.

This clonotype was found a few times. The chain has TRBV10-3 and TRBJ1-2, with 8 nucleotides matching TRBD1. The ends lost 6 bases at V and 2 bases at J; junction bases unmatched: 2. The CDR3 spans 13 residues. The germline gives CDR1 ENHRY, CDR2 SYGVKD. CDR3 amino acids: CAIRTGANYGYTF. CDR3 nucleotide sequence: TGTGCCATCAGGACAGGGGCGAACTATGGCTACACCTTC.

This clonotype has at least ten counts. The chain links TRBV6-5 to TRBJ2-7; D possibly corresponds to TRBD2 (5 bases). The CDR3 sequence is 15 residues long. Trimming removed 3 bases at V and 4 bases at J, with 16 bases between. CDR1 and CDR2 from the germline V gene are MNHEY and SVGAGI. CDR3 coding DNA: TGTGCCAGCAGTTATGGGCCTAGCCCGACGTACGAGCAGTACTTC. It codes for CASSYGPSPTYEQYF.